This TCR beta chain is drawn from a study of blood T cell repertoires in COVID-19. Whole-study context: PBMCs, B-cell-depleted T cells, or T cells provided the cDNA or gDNA that made up the material.

Produced via immunoSEQ multiplex PCR; TCRdb's table is partial and in-frame only. The sample lists about 190,000 clones, just under 90% occurring once. The V and J ends lost 8 bases and 7 bases, in that order; junction bases with no gene match: 3. The CDR3 length is 11 residues. CDR1 MNHEY and CDR2 SVGAGI come from the germline V gene. Specimen: peripheral blood. The V gene is TRBV6-5, the J gene TRBJ1-2; the match to TRBD1 covers 8 bases. This TCR was recovered from a woman aged 18 to 35 who had recovered from COVID-19. This chain's CDR3 is CASGTGSGYTF. The CDR3 coding sequence is TGTGCCAGCGGGACAGGAAGTGGCTACACCTTC.